Shown below are 21 T cell receptor beta chains from a single sample sequenced in a study of shared clonotypes between healthy human individuals. Generated by immunoSEQ multiplex PCR, the TCRdb table keeps only in-frame clones and is missing some. The sample yields some 1,600,000 clones, 98% seen once. Sequencing input: naive CD4+ T cells sorted from blood. Subset here: CD45RA+ positively selected. Receptor source: a man between 25 and 39 years old in good health.

The rearrangement links TRBV27 to TRBJ2-2; D possibly corresponds to TRBD1 (6 bases). Per the germline V gene, CDR1 is MNHEY and CDR2 is SMNVEV (reference sequence). The CDR3 sequence is 13 residues long. Trimming cost V 2 bases and J 6 bases, with 7 bases left between them. CDR3: CASSLPGAGELFF. DNA of the CDR3: TGTGCCAGCAGTTTACCAGGGGCCGGGGAGCTGTTTTTT.

This clone has just one count. The chain combines TRBV25-1 with TRBJ2-5, with a weak D call TRBD1 (5 bases). Germline-derived CDR1 and CDR2 are MGHDK and SYGVNS. V lost 7 bases and J lost 4, with 7 bases in between. The CDR3 spans 11 residues. This CDR3 reads CASKQAETQYF. CDR3 nucleotides: TGTGCCAGCAAACAGGCAGAGACCCAGTACTTC. The full variable domain, completed using reference TRBV25-1 and TRBJ2-5, is EADIYQTPRYLVIGTGKKITLECSQTMGHDKMYWYQQDPGMELHLIHYSYGVNSTEKGDLSSESTVSRIRTEHFPLTLESARPSHTSQYLCASKQAETQYFGPGTRLLVL.

This chain uses TRBV19 with TRBJ2-7; D is possibly TRBD1 (6 bases). The CDR3 is 12 residues long. Trimming left V 9 bases short and J 3 bases short, with 12 bases between. The V gene's germline CDR1 is LNHDA and CDR2 SQIVND (reference sequence). The CDR3 DNA sequence: TGTGCCAGCCAGGGGCTGCACTACGAGCAGTACTTC. This codes for CASQGLHYEQYF.

The V and J genes are TRBV7-6 and TRBJ1-3; D remains unclear. This CDR3 comprises 16 residues. Germline-derived CDR1 and CDR2 are SGHVS and FNYEAQ. The V gene lost 0 bases and the J gene lost 1 base, with 10 bases spanning the gap. CDR3 protein: CASSLAERSSGNTIYF. The CDR3 nucleotides read TGTGCCAGCAGCTTAGCGGAAAGGTCTTCTGGAAACACCATATATTTT.

The chain has TRBV27 and TRBJ2-2; D is possibly TRBD1 (5 bases). The germline CDR1 and CDR2 sequences are MNHEY and SMNVEV (reference sequence). This CDR3 comprises 15 residues. V was pared by 5 bases and J by 6 bases, with 16 bases between. The DNA for the CDR3 is TGTGCCAGCAGTCCACCTGTAGGGGCGCCCGGGGAGCTGTTTTTT. Protein sequence: CASSPPVGAPGELFF.

V and J are TRBV7-2 and TRBJ1-1; D might be TRBD1 (5 bases). The V end was cut by 0 bases, the J end by 4 bases, with 12 bases between. CDR1 SGHTA and CDR2 FQGNSA come from the germline V gene. The CDR3 is 15 amino acids. CDR3 sequence (DNA): TGTGCCAGCAGCTTAGCCTCCAGGGTGGGCACTGAAGCTTTCTTT. Its translation is CASSLASRVGTEAFF.

This chain connects TRBV28 to TRBJ2-7; D not resolved. Trimming shortened V by 6 bases and J by 3 bases, and 9 bases separated the two germline ends. In germline, CDR1 is MDHEN, CDR2 SYDVKM. The CDR3 has 12 residues. The CDR3 loop reads CASSYAYYEQYF. CDR3 sequence (DNA): TGTGCCAGCAGCTACGCTTACTACGAGCAGTACTTC.

Comments on this clone: This same CDR3 is encoded by further DNA sequences in the sample. As DNA, the CDR3 is TGCGCCAGCAGCCTAAGTGGGACGGGGAATCAGCCCCAGCATTTT. Translating it yields CASSLSGTGNQPQHF. The V call is TRBV5-1, the J call TRBJ1-5; tentative D call: TRBD1 (5 bases). Trimming pared 4 bases from V and 4 bases from J, leaving 15 bases between. The CDR3 totals 15 residues. Germline V lookup: CDR1 SGHRS, CDR2 YFSETQ.

The genes are TRBV27 and TRBJ2-5; no firm D call. The CDR3 length is 14 residues. Germline assignment: CDR1 MNHEY and CDR2 SMNVEV (reference sequence). Trimming shortened V by 5 bases and J by 4 bases, and 14 bases separated the two germline ends. CDR3 protein: CASSLRTSLETQYF. CDR3 nucleotides: TGTGCCAGCAGTCTTAGAACCTCCTTAGAGACCCAGTACTTC.

CDR3 in amino acids: CASSLGDRGPNQPQHF. DNA for the CDR3: TGTGCCAGCAGCTTGGGGGACAGGGGGCCCAATCAGCCCCAGCATTTT. The V and J genes are TRBV5-6 and TRBJ1-5; TRBD1 matches 12 bases. V lost 0 bases to trimming and J lost 3 bases; unmatched junction nucleotides: 1. Germline-derived CDR1 and CDR2 are SGHDT and YYEEEE. CDR3 length equals 16 residues.

The chain employs TRBV7-6 and TRBJ2-3; no clear D. Per germline, CDR1 SGHVS and CDR2 FNYEAQ. Trimming took off 1 base at V and 2 bases at J, with 10 bases between the two ends. This CDR3 region has 15 residues. The CDR3 sequence is CASSLGLRSTDTQYF. In DNA form, the CDR3 reads TGTGCCAGCAGCTTAGGCTTGCGGTCCACAGATACGCAGTATTTT.

The chain carries TRBV5-8 and TRBJ2-7; 14 bases are a match to TRBD2. Trimming removed 2 bases from V and 4 bases from J; junction bases left unmatched: 2. The germline gives CDR1 SGHTS, CDR2 YDEGEE. The CDR3 covers 15 residues. The CDR3 is CASSFGTSGSYEQYF. The DNA of the CDR3 is TGTGCCAGCAGCTTCGGGACTAGCGGGAGTTACGAGCAGTACTTC. The full variable domain, with the rest looked up from reference TRBV5-8 and TRBJ2-7, is EAGVTQSPTHLIKTRGQQATLRCSPISGHTSVYWYQQALGLGLQFLLWYDEGEERNRGNFPPRFSGRQFPNYSSELNVNALELEDSALYLCASSFGTSGSYEQYFGPGTRLTVT.

This clone was seen once. V gene TRBV14 combines with J gene TRBJ2-5; TRBD2 matches at 10 bases. Unmatched junction bases numbered 5, after V lost 4 bases and J lost 0 bases. CDR1 is SGHDN, CDR2 FVKESK, per germline. The CDR3 consists of 16 residues. The chain's CDR3 is CASSLLAGLNQETQYF. DNA of the CDR3: TGTGCCAGCAGCCTACTAGCGGGATTAAACCAAGAGACCCAGTACTTC.

This clone is a singleton in its sample. The chain uses TRBV5-1 and TRBJ2-2; D gene ambiguous. The ends were cut back, 2 bases at V and 4 bases at J, with 12 bases in the middle. Germline values: CDR1 SGHRS, CDR2 YFSETQ. This CDR3 region has 15 residues. Here the CDR3 reads CASSFAEPGTGELFF. The DNA of the CDR3 is TGCGCCAGCAGCTTCGCGGAGCCCGGCACCGGGGAGCTGTTTTTT.

This chain links TRBV11-2 with TRBJ2-2, with 8 bases matching TRBD1. With 6 bases clipped from V and 5 bases from J, the junction kept 5 bases outside the gene matches. CDR3 length: 14 residues. CDR1 and CDR2 (germline): SGHAT, FQNNGV. The CDR3, as DNA: TGTGCCAGCAGGAAGACAGGGGTGACCGGGGAGCTGTTTTTT. This encodes CASRKTGVTGELFF.

V gene TRBV19 combines with J gene TRBJ1-1, with 7 bases identical to TRBD1. V trimming: 3 bases; J trimming: 9 bases; junction bases outside the gene matches: 10. Looked up from germline, CDR1 is LNHDA and CDR2 is SQIVND (reference sequence). The CDR3 sequence is 14 residues long. The CDR3 loop reads CASSMRQGTEKAFF. CDR3 DNA sequence: TGTGCCAGTAGTATGAGGCAGGGGACAGAGAAAGCTTTCTTT.

This chain uses TRBV30 with TRBJ1-5, with 9 bases identical to TRBD1. Germline V lookup: CDR1 GTSNPN, CDR2 SVGIG (reference sequence). Trimming removed 0 bases from V and 4 bases from J; junction bases left unmatched: 7. The CDR3 contains 16 residues. CDR3 in DNA: TGTGCCTGGAGTGTAGGGGACAGGGTGACAAATCAGCCCCAGCATTTT. Translated: CAWSVGDRVTNQPQHF.

The rearrangement uses TRBV18 and TRBJ2-3; maybe TRBD1 (5 bases). This CDR3 is 15 amino acids long. CDR1 and CDR2 (germline): KGHSH, LQKENI. V gave up 2 bases and J gave up 8 bases, with 17 bases separating them. The chain's CDR3 is CASSPGWQGRGTQYF. The CDR3 coding sequence is TGTGCCAGCTCACCAGGGTGGCAGGGAAGAGGTACGCAGTATTTT. Full variable domain (rest looked up from reference TRBV18 and TRBJ2-3): NAGVMQNPRHLVRRRGQEARLRCSPMKGHSHVYWYRQLPEEGLKFMVYLQKENIIDESGMPKERFSAEFPKEGPSILRIQQVVRGDSAAYFCASSPGWQGRGTQYFGPGTRLTVL.

The rearrangement uses TRBV7-2 and TRBJ2-3; D could derive from TRBD1 or TRBD2 (5 bases each). Trimming shortened V by 2 bases and J by 4 bases, and 19 bases separated the two germline ends. The CDR3 runs to 17 residues. The germline CDR1 and CDR2 sequences are SGHTA and FQGNSA. CDR3 region: CASSLRRGRGFSDTQYF. The DNA for the CDR3 is TGTGCCAGCAGCTTAAGAAGGGGCCGGGGTTTTTCAGATACGCAGTATTTT.

V gene TRBV5-1 combines with J gene TRBJ2-3, with 15 bases fitting TRBD2. Germline CDR1 reads SGHRS; CDR2 reads YFSETQ. The CDR3 sequence is 18 residues long. V lost 4 bases and J lost 1; bases outside the gene matches: 7. This CDR3 is CASSSGLAGGSGTDTQYF. DNA of the CDR3: TGCGCCAGCAGCAGTGGACTAGCGGGAGGGTCGGGCACAGATACGCAGTATTTT.

The rearrangement uses TRBV18 and TRBJ2-7, with a possible D match to TRBD2 (7 bases). The CDR3 has 16 residues. Trimming removed 3 bases at V and 5 bases at J, with 20 bases between. Germline CDR1 reads KGHSH; CDR2 reads LQKENI. CDR3 protein: CASSPQLGTGGHEQYF. The CDR3 DNA is TGTGCCAGCTCACCTCAGTTGGGGACCGGGGGGCACGAGCAGTACTTC. The complete variable domain, with remaining parts taken from reference TRBV18 and TRBJ2-7, reads NAGVMQNPRHLVRRRGQEARLRCSPMKGHSHVYWYRQLPEEGLKFMVYLQKENIIDESGMPKERFSAEFPKEGPSILRIQQVVRGDSAAYFCASSPQLGTGGHEQYFGPGTRLTVT.